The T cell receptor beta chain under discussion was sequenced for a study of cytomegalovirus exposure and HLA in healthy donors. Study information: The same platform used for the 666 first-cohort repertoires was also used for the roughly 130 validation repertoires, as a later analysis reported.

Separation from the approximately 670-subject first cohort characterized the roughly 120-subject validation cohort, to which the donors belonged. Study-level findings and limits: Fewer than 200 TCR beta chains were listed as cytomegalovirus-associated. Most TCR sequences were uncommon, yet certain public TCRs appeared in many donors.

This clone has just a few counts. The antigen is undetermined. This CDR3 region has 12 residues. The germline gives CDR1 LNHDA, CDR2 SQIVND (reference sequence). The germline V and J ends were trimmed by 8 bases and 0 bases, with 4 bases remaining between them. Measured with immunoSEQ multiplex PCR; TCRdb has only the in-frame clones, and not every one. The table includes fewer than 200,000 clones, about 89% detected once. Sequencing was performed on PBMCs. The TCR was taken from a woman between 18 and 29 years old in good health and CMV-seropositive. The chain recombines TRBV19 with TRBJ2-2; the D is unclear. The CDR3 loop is CASSANTGELFF. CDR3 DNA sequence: TGTGCCAGTTCCGCGAACACCGGGGAGCTGTTTTTT.